This T cell receptor (beta chain) was captured in a study of T cells in localized non-small cell lung cancer. Overall study findings and caveats: The highest T cell clonality was in uninvolved adjacent lung, above tumor. Among blood samples, higher T cell density accompanied longer overall survival.

Germline loops: CDR1 LGHNT, CDR2 FRNRAP. The CDR3 is made up of 14 amino acids. V was pared by 5 bases and J by 2 bases, with 11 bases between. Concerning this clone: Antigen: not known.

Clones were read by immunoSEQ multiplex PCR, and TCRdb kept only the in-frame ones, dropping some. The sample records some 3,700 clones, just under 25% being singletons. This chain connects TRBV12-5 to TRBJ2-3; D is unresolved. Sequences were derived from lung tumor tissue, sampled before any cancer treatment. This receptor was obtained from a woman between 40 and 69 years old with stage I lung adenocarcinoma. The CDR3 nucleotides are TGTGCTAGTGGTAATGACAAATTCACAGATACGCAGTATTTT. Residues: CASGNDKFTDTQYF.